A single sample gave rise to the 19 T cell receptor beta chains below, sequenced in a study of glioma-infiltrating T cells. The iRepertoire nested amplicon-rescue multiplex PCR amplified TCR alpha and beta CDR3s from RNA. TCRdb re-analysed the multiplex PCR reads in MiXCR, keeping a single row per CDR3 protein. This sample yields around 120,000 distinct CDR3 sequences, of which roughly a quarter are seen a single time; 27% belongs to the top ten. The sequencing input was glioma tissue, nonneoplastic brain tissue, or PBMCs (not recorded which). The receptors originated from a human donor with low-grade glioma or glioblastoma, undergoing nonglioma brain surgery, or in good health (not recorded which).

The chain links TRBV6-2 or TRBV6-3 to TRBJ2-1, with TRBD1 matching 10 bases. The length of the CDR3 is 15 residues. CDR1 and CDR2 from the germline V gene are MNHEY and SVGEGT. V gave up 8 bases and J gave up 2 bases; unmatched junction bases: 6. For the CDR3, the DNA is TGTGCCAGCGGAATCGACAGGGGGCCCTACAATGAGCAGTTCTTC. Protein product: CASGIDRGPYNEQFF.

This chain links TRBV20-1 with TRBJ2-1; TRBD2 matches at 8 bases. The CDR3 is made up of 16 amino acids. V trimming: 0 bases; J trimming: 7 bases; junction bases outside the gene matches: 11. Germline CDR1 reads DFQATT; CDR2 reads SNEGSKA (reference sequence). The CDR3 sequence is CSARDTSGGSRNEQFF. The CDR3 nucleotides read TGCAGTGCTAGAGATACAAGCGGGGGTTCAAGGAATGAGCAGTTCTTC.

With respect to this clonotype: A much larger clone differs from this one at a single base, so this may be a read error. CDR3 in amino acids: CASSLSGGDTEASF. As DNA, the CDR3 is TGTGCCAGCAGCTTATCAGGGGGTGACACTGAAGCTTCCTTT. This sequence joins TRBV28 and TRBJ1-1; 7 positions match TRBD1. CDR1 is MDHEN and CDR2 is SYDVKM in the germline V gene. This CDR3 is built from 14 residues. The entire variable domain, with the rest obtained from reference TRBV28 and TRBJ1-1, is as follows: DVKVTQSSRYLVKRTGEKVFLECVQDMDHENMFWYRQDPGLGLRLIYFSYDVKMKEKGDIPEGYSVSREKKERFSLILESASTNQTSMYLCASSLSGGDTEASFGQGTRLTVV.

CDR3 coding DNA: TGTGCCAGCAGCCCCCTACTAGCGGGGGAAAGGAGGAAGCAGTTCTTC. This gives the protein CASSPLLAGERRKQFF. The chain employs TRBV7-9 and TRBJ2-1, with 11 bases aligning to TRBD2. J gave up 11 bases and V 5 bases, and 14 bases lay outside the gene matches. Germline V lookup: CDR1 SEHNR, CDR2 FQNEAQ (reference sequence). The CDR3 contains 16 residues.

This clonotype was seen many times. CDR3 DNA: TGTGCCAGCAGGCCCCCTTGGCAGGGCGGCGGCTACACCTTC. Residues: CASRPPWQGGGYTF. The chain is built from TRBV25-1 and TRBJ1-2, with a tentative D call TRBD1 (5 bases). Germline-derived CDR1 and CDR2 are MGHDK and SYGVNS. There are 14 residues in the CDR3. Trimming took 6 bases from V and 8 from J, leaving 19 bases between them.

This clonotype was recorded at least ten times. The rearrangement uses TRBV6-1 and TRBJ1-6, with a possible D match to TRBD1 (6 bases). The CDR3 is made up of 13 amino acids. CDR1 MNHNS and CDR2 SASEGT come from the germline V gene. The ends were cut back, 6 bases at V and 4 bases at J, with 7 bases in the middle. The CDR3 protein is CASSGQYNSPLHF. For the CDR3, the DNA is TGTGCCAGCAGCGGACAGTATAATTCACCCCTCCACTTT.

Concerning this clonotype: The junction departs from germline at one end; a sequencing error may be responsible. The V and J genes are TRBV19 and TRBJ1-4; D unclear. Germline assignment: CDR1 LNHDA and CDR2 SQIVND (reference sequence). This CDR3 region has 13 residues. This CDR3 reads CASRGGYNERLFF. The CDR3 DNA reads TGTGCCAGTAGGGGCGGATATAATGAAAGACTGTTTTTT.

This clonotype was seen more than once but under ten times. This chain links TRBV7-9 with TRBJ1-3; unclear D gene. The CDR3 sequence is 12 residues long. CDR1 is SEHNR and CDR2 is FQNEAQ in the germline V gene (reference sequence). Trimming removed 1 base from V and 4 bases from J, with 2 bases in between. CDR3 DNA sequence: TGTGCCAGCAGCTTAGAAGGAAACACCATATATTTT. Its protein product is CASSLEGNTIYF.

This clonotype has at least ten counts. The chain has TRBV20-1 and TRBJ1-6; no clear D gene. From germline, CDR1 is DFQATT and CDR2 SNEGSKA (reference sequence). V was shortened by 4 bases and J by 5 bases, with 9 bases between the two germline ends. This CDR3 is built from 13 residues. The CDR3 bases are TGCAGTGCTACGGACCTTGATAATTCACCCCTCCACTTT. As protein: CSATDLDNSPLHF.

The genes are TRBV7-2 and TRBJ2-7; tentative D call: TRBD1 (6 bases). Germline V gives CDR1 SGHTA, CDR2 FQGNSA. The V gene lost 1 base and the J gene lost 6 bases, with 10 bases spanning the gap. The CDR3 is 13 amino acids. This CDR3 is CASSLDGGSEQYV. DNA of the CDR3: TGTGCCAGCAGCTTAGATGGGGGCTCCGAGCAGTACGTC.

This clonotype appeared many times. The chain uses TRBV20-1 and TRBJ2-7, with unresolved D. With 5 bases removed from V and 2 bases from J, the gap between germline ends came to 16 bases. Germline V lookup: CDR1 DFQATT, CDR2 SNEGSKA (reference sequence). The CDR3 extends over 14 amino acids. The CDR3 nucleotides read TGCAGTGCTGAGCGTGGCAGGTCCACCTACGAGCAGTACGTC. Its translation is CSAERGRSTYEQYV.

This clonotype was observed at least ten times. The V call is TRBV20-1, the J call TRBJ1-5, with 9 positions matching TRBD1. With 6 bases clipped from V and 5 bases from J, the junction kept 8 bases outside the gene matches. In germline, CDR1 is DFQATT, CDR2 SNEGSKA (reference sequence). The CDR3 totals 14 residues. The CDR3 loop reads CSAAGTGTDQPQHF. The CDR3 DNA sequence: TGCAGTGCCGCAGGGACAGGGACTGATCAGCCCCAGCATTTT.

This clonotype has only a few counts. V gene TRBV20-1 combines with J gene TRBJ1-1; 12 nucleotides match TRBD1. Germline V gene lookup returns CDR1 DFQATT and CDR2 SNEGSKA (reference sequence). Trimming removed 1 base from V and 6 bases from J; junction bases left unmatched: 9. This CDR3 spans 16 amino acids. CDR3 sequence reads: CSARVGTGGHFAEAFF. Written as DNA, the CDR3 is TGCAGTGCTAGAGTTGGGACAGGGGGCCACTTTGCTGAAGCTTTCTTT.

J is TRBJ2-7 and V is TRBV27; D gene ambiguous. Germline CDR1 and CDR2: MNHEY and SMNVEV (reference sequence). Trimming stripped 5 bases from V and 3 bases from J, with 11 bases between. CDR3 length: 13 residues. CDR3 nucleotides: TGTGCCAGCAGTCCCGGACCACTCTACGAGCAGTACGTC. This sequence encodes CASSPGPLYEQYV.

This clonotype has only a few counts. The chain couples TRBV28 to TRBJ1-1; D gene unclear. Germline CDR1 and CDR2: MDHEN and SYDVKM. V lost 2 bases, J lost 5 bases, and 15 bases lay in between. This CDR3 region has 15 residues. The CDR3 loop reads CASSLEATFGTEAFF. The CDR3, as DNA: TGTGCCAGCAGTTTAGAGGCCACCTTTGGAACTGAAGCTTTCTTT.

The table lists this clonotype with a few counts. The chain carries TRBV18 and TRBJ1-1; 7 nucleotides match TRBD1. Germline trimming cut 3 bases from V and 5 bases from J; bases unmatched to any gene: 12. Germline loops: CDR1 KGHSH, CDR2 LQKENI. The CDR3 loop spans 16 amino acids. CDR3 in DNA: TGTGCCAGCTCACCCCGTGACAGGGTGAGAGGGACTGAAGCTTTCTTT. Residues: CASSPRDRVRGTEAFF.

The chain has TRBV12-3 or TRBV12-4 and TRBJ2-1; 14 bases are shared with TRBD2. With V trimmed by 5 bases and J by 2 bases, 5 bases remained unmatched. This CDR3 has 17 amino acids. CDR3: CASSIPGLAGAYNEQFF. CDR3 sequence (DNA): TGTGCCAGCAGTATACCGGGACTAGCGGGGGCCTACAATGAGCAGTTCTTC.

This clonotype was detected only a few times. The rearrangement uses TRBV3-1 and TRBJ1-5; maybe TRBD1 (6 bases). Trimming removed 4 bases at V and 0 bases at J, with 10 bases between. The V gene's germline CDR1 is LGHDT and CDR2 YNNKEL (reference sequence). This CDR3 has 15 amino acids. The CDR3 reads CASSPGHISNQPQHF. CDR3 DNA: TGTGCCAGCAGCCCGGGACACATTAGCAATCAGCCCCAGCATTTT.

This clonotype appeared a few times. V is TRBV12-3 or TRBV12-4 and J is TRBJ2-3; D is unclear. The V gene lost 5 bases and the J gene lost 1 base, with 7 bases spanning the gap. This CDR3 is 13 amino acids long. CDR3 in DNA: TGTGCCAGCAGTCCGAGTGGCACAGATACGCAGTATTTT. Translating gives CASSPSGTDTQYF.